This T cell receptor beta chain is from a study of T cell responses to AZD1222 COVID-19 vaccine. Whole-study findings and limits: Without day 14 samples, only post-peak T cell repertoires were studied.

The CDR3 has 13 residues. The ends were cut back, 0 bases at V and 8 bases at J, with 8 bases in the middle. The germline V gene encodes CDR1 LNHNV and CDR2 YYDKDF (reference sequence). Sequenced by immunoSEQ multiplex PCR; TCRdb stores in-frame clones only, minus some. The sample holds some 100,000 clones, roughly 89% seen once. Turning to this clone: The antigen is unknown.

This clonotype originated in an adult in good health. The input for sequencing was peripheral blood, taken on day 0 of AZD1222 vaccination. The chain combines TRBV15 with TRBJ2-4; no firm D call. CDR3 region: CATSRDLGDIQYF. CDR3 nucleotide sequence: TGTGCCACCAGCAGAGATCTTGGGGACATTCAGTACTTC.